This entry is about one T cell receptor (beta chain). The antigen remains undetermined. 5'RACE, which relied on constant-segment primers, yielded TCR alpha and TCR beta cDNA libraries carrying sample barcodes and UMIs. TCRdb redid the calling of the 5' RACE reads with MiXCR, one entry per CDR3 protein. The repertoire holds around 140,000 distinct CDR3 sequences, with around 21% as singletons. The sample belongs to a study of T-cell memory formation after mild COVID-19. Study as a whole: The TCR clusters were mostly specific to one donor. Study results and limitations: Certain responding clones were present in pre-infection memory, suggesting participation of cross-reactive memory. Confirmation of SARS-CoV-2 specificity was lacking for second-wave clones peaking day 37.

The origin of this receptor is an adult woman who had mild COVID-19 (a few samples of this study predate the infection). Cell type and time point are not known. Sequencing was performed on PBMCs or a T cell subset sorted from them (not recorded which).

The CDR3 reads CASSLGREVSYNEQFF. CDR3 DNA: TGCGCCAGCAGCTTGGGTCGGGAGGTCTCCTACAATGAGCAGTTCTTC. This rearrangement joins TRBV5-1 to TRBJ2-1, with 7 bases fitting TRBD2. With 0 bases clipped from V and 0 bases from J, the junction kept 3 bases outside the gene matches. CDR1 and CDR2 (germline): SGHRS, YFSETQ. This CDR3 spans 16 amino acids.